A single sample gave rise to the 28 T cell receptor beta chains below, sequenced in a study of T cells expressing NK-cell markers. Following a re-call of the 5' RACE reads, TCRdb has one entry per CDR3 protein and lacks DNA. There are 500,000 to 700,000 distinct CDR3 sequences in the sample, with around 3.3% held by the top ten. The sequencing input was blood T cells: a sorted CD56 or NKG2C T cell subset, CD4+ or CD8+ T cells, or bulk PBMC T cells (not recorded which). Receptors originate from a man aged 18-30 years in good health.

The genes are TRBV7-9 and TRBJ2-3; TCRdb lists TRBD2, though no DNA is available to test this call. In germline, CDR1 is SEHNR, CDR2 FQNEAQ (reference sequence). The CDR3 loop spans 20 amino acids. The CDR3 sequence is CASSSQSQLTSGRPPDTQYF.

CDR3: CATRGTGELFF. The V call is TRBV24-1, the J call TRBJ2-2. This CDR3 has 11 amino acids. Germline loops: CDR1 KGHDR, CDR2 SFDVKD.

CDR3 region: CASSQVVATRETQYF. The V and J genes are TRBV4-3 and TRBJ2-5. This CDR3 contains 15 residues. Germline CDR1 is LGHNA and CDR2 is YSLEER.

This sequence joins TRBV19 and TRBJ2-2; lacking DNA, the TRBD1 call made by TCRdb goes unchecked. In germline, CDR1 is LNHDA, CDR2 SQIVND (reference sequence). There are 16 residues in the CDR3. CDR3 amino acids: CASSRPGQLNTGELFF.

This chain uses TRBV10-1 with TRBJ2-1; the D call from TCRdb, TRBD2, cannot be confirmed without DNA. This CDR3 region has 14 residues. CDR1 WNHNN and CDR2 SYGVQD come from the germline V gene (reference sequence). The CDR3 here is CASSDRASGRAGFF.

The CDR3 protein is CASSADGYGYTF. V and J are TRBV2 and TRBJ1-2. Germline assignment: CDR1 SNHLY and CDR2 FYNNEI. The CDR3 is made up of 12 amino acids.

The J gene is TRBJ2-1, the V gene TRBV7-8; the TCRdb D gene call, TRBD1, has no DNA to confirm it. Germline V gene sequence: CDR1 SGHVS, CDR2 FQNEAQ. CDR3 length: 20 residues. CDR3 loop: CASSPSGRGSRAGEYNEQFF.

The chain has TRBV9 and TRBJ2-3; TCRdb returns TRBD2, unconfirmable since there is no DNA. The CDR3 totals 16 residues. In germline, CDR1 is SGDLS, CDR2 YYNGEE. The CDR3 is CASSVGSSGTTDTQYF.

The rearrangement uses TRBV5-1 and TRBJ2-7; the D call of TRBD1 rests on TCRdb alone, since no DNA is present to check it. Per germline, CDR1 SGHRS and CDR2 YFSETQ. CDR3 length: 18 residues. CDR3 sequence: CASSSGAAGGFHSYEQYF.

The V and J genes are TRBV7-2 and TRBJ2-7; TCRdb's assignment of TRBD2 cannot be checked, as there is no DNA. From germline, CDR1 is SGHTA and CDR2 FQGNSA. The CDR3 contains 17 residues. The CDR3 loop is CASSITSGRRSAYEQYF.

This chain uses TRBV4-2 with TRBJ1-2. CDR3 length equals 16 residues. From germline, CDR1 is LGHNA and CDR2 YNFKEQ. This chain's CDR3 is CASSQPDTTLGYGYTF.

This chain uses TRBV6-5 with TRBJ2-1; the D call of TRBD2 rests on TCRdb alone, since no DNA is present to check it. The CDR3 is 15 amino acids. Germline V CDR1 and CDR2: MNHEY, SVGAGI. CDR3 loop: CASSYWEIGSGEQFF.

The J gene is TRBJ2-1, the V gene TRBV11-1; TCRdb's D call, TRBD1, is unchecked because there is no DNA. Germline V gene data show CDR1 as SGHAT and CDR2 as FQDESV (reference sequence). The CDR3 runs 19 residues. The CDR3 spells CASSLAVLGGGSSYNEQFF.

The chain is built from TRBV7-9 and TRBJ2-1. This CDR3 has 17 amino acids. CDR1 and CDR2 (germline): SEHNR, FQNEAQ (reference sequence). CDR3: CASSRKPSGRSYNEQFF.

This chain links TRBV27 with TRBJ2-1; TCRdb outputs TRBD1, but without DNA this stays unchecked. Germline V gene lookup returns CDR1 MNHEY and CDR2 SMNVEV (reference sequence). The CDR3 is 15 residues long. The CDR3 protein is CASSSLLQGLDEQFF.

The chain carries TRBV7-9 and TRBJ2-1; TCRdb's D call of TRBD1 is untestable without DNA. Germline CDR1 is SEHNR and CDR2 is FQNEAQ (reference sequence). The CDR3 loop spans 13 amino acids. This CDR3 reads CASSPTGPWEQFF.

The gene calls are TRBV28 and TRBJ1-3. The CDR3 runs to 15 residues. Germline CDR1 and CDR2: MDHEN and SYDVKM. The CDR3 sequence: CASRPQRSSGNTIYF.

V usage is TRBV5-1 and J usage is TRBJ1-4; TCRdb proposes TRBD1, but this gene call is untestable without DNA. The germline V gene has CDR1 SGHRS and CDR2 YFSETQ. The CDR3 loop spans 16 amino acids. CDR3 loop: CASSFGQGASNEKLFF.

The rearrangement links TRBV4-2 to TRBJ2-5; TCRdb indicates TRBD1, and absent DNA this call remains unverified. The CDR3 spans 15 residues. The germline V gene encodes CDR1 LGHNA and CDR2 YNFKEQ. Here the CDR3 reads CASSQDFPGWETQYF.

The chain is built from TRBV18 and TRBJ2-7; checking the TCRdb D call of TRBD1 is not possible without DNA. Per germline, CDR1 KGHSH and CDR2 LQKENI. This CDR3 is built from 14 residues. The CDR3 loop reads CASSPDRVNVEQYF.

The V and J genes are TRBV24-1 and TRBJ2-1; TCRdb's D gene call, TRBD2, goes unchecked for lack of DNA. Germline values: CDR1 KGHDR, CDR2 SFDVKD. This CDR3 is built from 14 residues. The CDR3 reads CATSPAGGFNEQFF.

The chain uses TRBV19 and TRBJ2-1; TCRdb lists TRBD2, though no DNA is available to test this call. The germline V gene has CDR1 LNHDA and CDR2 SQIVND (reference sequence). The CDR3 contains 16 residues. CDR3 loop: CASSTLTSGSWNEQFF.

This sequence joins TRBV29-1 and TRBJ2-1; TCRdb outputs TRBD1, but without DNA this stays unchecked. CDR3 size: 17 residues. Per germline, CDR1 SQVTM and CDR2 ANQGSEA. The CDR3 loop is CSVEDLLSGTGVLEQFF.

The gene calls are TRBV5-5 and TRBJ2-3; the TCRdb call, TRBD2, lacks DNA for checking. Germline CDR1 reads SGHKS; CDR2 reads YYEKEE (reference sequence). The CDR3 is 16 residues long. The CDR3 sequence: CASSSHPLAGSDTQYF.

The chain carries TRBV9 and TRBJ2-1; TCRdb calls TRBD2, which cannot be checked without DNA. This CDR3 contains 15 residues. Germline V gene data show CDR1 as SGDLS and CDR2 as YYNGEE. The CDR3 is CASSHTSGSYNEQFF.

CDR3: CSAIRPAGNTIYF. This chain uses TRBV20-1 with TRBJ1-3. The germline CDR1 and CDR2 sequences are DFQATT and SNEGSKA (reference sequence). This CDR3 contains 13 residues.

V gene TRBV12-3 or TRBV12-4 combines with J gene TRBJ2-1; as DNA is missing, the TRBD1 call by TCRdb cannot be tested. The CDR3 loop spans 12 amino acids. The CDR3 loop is CASSNRYLGEFF.

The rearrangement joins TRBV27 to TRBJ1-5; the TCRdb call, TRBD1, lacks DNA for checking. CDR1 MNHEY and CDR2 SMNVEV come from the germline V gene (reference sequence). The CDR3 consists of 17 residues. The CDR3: CASRTTGRGYSNQPQHF.